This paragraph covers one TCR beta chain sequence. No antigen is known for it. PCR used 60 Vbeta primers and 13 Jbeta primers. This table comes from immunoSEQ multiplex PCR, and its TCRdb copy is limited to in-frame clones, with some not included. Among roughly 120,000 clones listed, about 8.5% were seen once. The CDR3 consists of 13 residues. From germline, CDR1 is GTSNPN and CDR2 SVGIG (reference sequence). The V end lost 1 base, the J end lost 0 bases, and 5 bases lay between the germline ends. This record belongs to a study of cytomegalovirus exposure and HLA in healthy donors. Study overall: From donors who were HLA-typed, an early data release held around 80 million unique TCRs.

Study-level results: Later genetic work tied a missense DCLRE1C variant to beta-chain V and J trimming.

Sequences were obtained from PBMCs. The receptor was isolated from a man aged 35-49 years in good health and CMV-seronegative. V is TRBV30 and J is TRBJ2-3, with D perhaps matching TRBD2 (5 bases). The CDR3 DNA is TGTGCCTGGAGTGGCGGGAGCACAGATACGCAGTATTTT. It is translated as CAWSGGSTDTQYF.